This is a list of T cell receptor beta chains from one sample in a study of blood T cells in healthy people across ages. One entry per CDR3 protein results from TCRdb running MiXCR on the 5' RACE reads. Here the sample spans 540,000 or so distinct CDR3 sequences, 45% to 55% being singletons. Material: blood. These receptors were taken from a man of 80 years or more in good health. The CDR3 runs from the conserved cysteine through the conserved F or W. D genes are given only for firm matches. Part of the rows lack a size; the others show once, few, many or a class for expanded clones.

-	TRBV11-2	-	TRBJ2-1	TGTGCCAGCAGCTTTACAGTCAGCTCCTACAATGAGCAGTTCTTC	CASSFTVSSYNEQFF
few	TRBV12-3/TRBV12-4	-	TRBJ2-1	TGTGCCAGCAGTCGGGGGTCCTACAATGAGCAGTTCTTC	CASSRGSYNEQFF
few	TRBV7-2	-	TRBJ1-2	TGTGCCAGCAGCTTAGACTTAGCTAACTATGGCTACACCTTC	CASSLDLANYGYTF
-	TRBV6-5	-	TRBJ2-1	TGTGCCAGCAGATACGGGTGGGACAATGAGCAGTTCTTC	CASRYGWDNEQFF
many	TRBV6-6	TRBD2	TRBJ2-3	TGTGCCAGCAGCTCCACTAGCGGGGGGGCATGGGATACGCAGTATTTT	CASSSTSGGAWDTQYF
few	TRBV7-2	-	TRBJ1-1	TGTGCCAGCAGCTTAAAGCGTGAGGGCACTGAAGCTTTCTTT	CASSLKREGTEAFF
-	TRBV27	-	TRBJ2-7	TGTGCCAGCAGTTTGACGGCCCGGGCCTCCGAGCAGTACTTC	CASSLTARASEQYF
-	TRBV7-3	TRBD2	TRBJ2-7	TGTGCCAGCAGCGAAGGACTAGCGGCTGCGCAGTACTTC	CASSEGLAAAQYF
-	TRBV2	TRBD1	TRBJ2-7	TGTGCCAGCAGACGAACCGGGACAGGGCTCTACGAGCAGTACTTC	CASRRTGTGLYEQYF
few	TRBV7-9	TRBD2	TRBJ2-3	TGTGCCAGCAGCTTATTGGCGGCAGGGAGGGGAGATACGCAGTATTTT	CASSLLAAGRGDTQYF
-	TRBV7-2	-	TRBJ1-1	TGTGCCAGCAGCCCTTCGCAGGAAAGAACTGAAGCTTTCTTT	CASSPSQERTEAFF
-	TRBV7-2	-	TRBJ1-5	TGTGCCAGCAGCCCGGGGGTTAGGCAGCCCCAGCATTTT	CASSPGVRQPQHF
-	TRBV2	-	TRBJ2-7	TGTGCCAGCAGTGAAACTAGTGTGGGCGAGCAGTACTTC	CASSETSVGEQYF
-	TRBV7-9	-	TRBJ2-7	TGTGCCAGCAGCCTGAGACAGGCGAGTGTCTACGAGCAGTACTTC	CASSLRQASVYEQYF
-	TRBV28	-	TRBJ2-1	TGTGCCAGCAGTTTCGCGACCCCACCGAAGAACAATGAGCAGTTCTTC	CASSFATPPKNNEQFF